These 6 T cell receptor beta chains were sequenced from one sample in a study of blood T cell repertoires in COVID-19. Profiled with immunoSEQ multiplex PCR; TCRdb holds only in-frame clones, not every one. Of 70,000 to 90,000 clones in the sample, 80% to 90% were seen once. The specimen sequenced was peripheral blood. The source is a man in his 60s with acute or convalescent COVID-19.

V is TRBV19 and J is TRBJ1-2; 8 nucleotides align to TRBD1. The germline CDR1 and CDR2 sequences are LNHDA and SQIVND (reference sequence). V was pared by 8 bases and J by 3 bases, with 5 bases of the junction left unmatched. CDR3 length: 13 amino acids. The CDR3 is CASRDRSHYGYTF. The CDR3 DNA is TGTGCCAGTCGGGACAGGTCACACTATGGCTACACCTTC.

This sequence joins TRBV19 and TRBJ2-4; 8 positions agree with TRBD1. Trimming at V came to 10 bases and at J to 9 bases, leaving 20 bases not matched to a gene. Germline V gene data show CDR1 as LNHDA and CDR2 as SQIVND (reference sequence). The CDR3 totals 16 residues. DNA of the CDR3: TGTGCCACCCCCCCCCGGACAGGGTTTCGGTCTGCCATTCAGTACTTC. This sequence encodes CATPPRTGFRSAIQYF.

This chain uses TRBV9 with TRBJ2-2; D is possibly TRBD2 (5 bases). Looked up from germline, CDR1 is SGDLS and CDR2 is YYNGEE. Trimming shortened V by 3 bases and J by 0 bases, and 9 bases separated the two germline ends. The CDR3 sequence is 15 residues long. CDR3 in DNA: TGTGCCAGCAGCGGAGTTAGCGCGAACACCGGGGAGCTGTTTTTT. Its protein product is CASSGVSANTGELFF.

The J gene is TRBJ2-3, the V gene TRBV27, with TRBD2 identical over 7 bases. The CDR3 consists of 18 residues. Germline CDR1 and CDR2: MNHEY and SMNVEV (reference sequence). Trimming removed 4 bases from V and 2 bases from J; junction bases left unmatched: 15. For the CDR3, the DNA is TGTGCCAGCAGTTACAAGATCCAAGCGGGGAGGCCCACAGATACGCAGTATTTT. It yields the protein CASSYKIQAGRPTDTQYF.

This clone came up once. V and J are TRBV4-1 and TRBJ1-2, with 7 bases fitting TRBD1. Germline CDR1 reads MGHRA; CDR2 reads YSYEKL. V shed 3 bases, J shed 4 bases, and the junction held 5 bases outside the gene matches. The CDR3 runs 14 residues. Written as DNA, the CDR3 is TGCGCCAGCAGCCAGGAGGGACAGCCCTATGGCTACACCTTC. It codes for CASSQEGQPYGYTF.

This rearrangement joins TRBV7-2 to TRBJ1-2; 7 nucleotides align to TRBD1. V dropped 6 bases and J dropped 7; count of bases not matched to a gene: 8. The CDR3 totals 13 residues. Germline V CDR1 and CDR2: SGHTA, FQGNSA. Here the CDR3 DNA reads TGTGCCAGCAGTTCTAGACAGGGAACTGGCTACACCTTC. The encoded protein is CASSSRQGTGYTF.